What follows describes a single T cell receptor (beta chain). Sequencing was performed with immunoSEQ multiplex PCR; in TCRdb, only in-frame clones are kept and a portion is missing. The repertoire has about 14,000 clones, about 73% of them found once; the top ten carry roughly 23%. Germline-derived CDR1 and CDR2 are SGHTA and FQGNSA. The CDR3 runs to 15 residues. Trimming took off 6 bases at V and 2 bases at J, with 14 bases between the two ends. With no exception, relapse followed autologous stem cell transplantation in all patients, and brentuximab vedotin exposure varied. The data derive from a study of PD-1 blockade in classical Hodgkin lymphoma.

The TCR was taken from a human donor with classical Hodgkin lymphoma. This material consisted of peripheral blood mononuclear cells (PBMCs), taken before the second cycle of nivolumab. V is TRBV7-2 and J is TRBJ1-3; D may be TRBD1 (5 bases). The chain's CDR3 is CASRLLGGTGNTIYF. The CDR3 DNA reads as TGTGCCAGCAGACTCCTGGGGGGGACTGGAAACACCATATATTTT. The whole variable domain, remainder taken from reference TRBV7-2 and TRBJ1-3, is GAGVSQSPSNKVTEKGKDVELRCDPISGHTALYWYRQSLGQGLEFLIYFQGNSAPDKSGLPSDRFSAERTGGSVSTLTIQRTQQEDSAVYLCASRLLGGTGNTIYFGEGSWLTVV.